This T cell receptor beta chain was sequenced in a study of cytomegalovirus exposure and HLA in healthy donors. Germline V CDR1 and CDR2: MDHEN, SYDVKM. The CDR3 runs 13 residues. V lost 3 bases and J lost 7, with 9 bases in between. On this clone itself: The antigen remains undetermined.

It was with 60 Vbeta and 13 Jbeta primers that the PCR ran. Here immunoSEQ multiplex PCR was the method, and the copy in TCRdb shows in-frame clones only, minus some. The table has 100,000 to 150,000 clones, around three quarters seen once. Study-level points and caveats: Most TCR sequences were uncommon, yet certain public TCRs appeared in many donors. CMV serostatus alone was available as immune exposure information. The authors considered a cluster of highly shared sequence variants likely to be a sequencing artifact.

The specimen sequenced was PBMCs. The receptor comes from a man aged 35-49 years in good health and CMV-seronegative. The V and J genes are TRBV28 and TRBJ1-4; weak D call: TRBD1 (5 bases). CDR3 region: CASSLQGSEKLFF. Written as DNA, the CDR3 is TGTGCCAGCAGTTTGCAGGGTTCTGAAAAACTGTTTTTT.